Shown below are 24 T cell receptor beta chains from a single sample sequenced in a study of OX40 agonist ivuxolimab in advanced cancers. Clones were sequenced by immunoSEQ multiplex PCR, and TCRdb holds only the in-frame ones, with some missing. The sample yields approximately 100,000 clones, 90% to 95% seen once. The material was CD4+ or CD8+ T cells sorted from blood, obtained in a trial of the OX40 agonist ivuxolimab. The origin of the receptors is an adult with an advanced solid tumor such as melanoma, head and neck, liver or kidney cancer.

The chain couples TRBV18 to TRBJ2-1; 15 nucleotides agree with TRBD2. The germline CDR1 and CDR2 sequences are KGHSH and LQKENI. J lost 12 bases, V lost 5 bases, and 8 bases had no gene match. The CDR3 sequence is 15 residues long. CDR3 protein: CASSVGLAGGPGQFF. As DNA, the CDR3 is TGTGCCAGCTCAGTCGGACTAGCGGGAGGGCCAGGGCAGTTCTTC.

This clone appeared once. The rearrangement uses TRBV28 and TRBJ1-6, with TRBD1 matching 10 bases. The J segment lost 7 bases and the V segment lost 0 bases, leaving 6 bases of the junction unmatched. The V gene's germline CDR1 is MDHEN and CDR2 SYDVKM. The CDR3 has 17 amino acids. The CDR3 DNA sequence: TGTGCCAGCAGTTTATGGACAGGGGGCGCGGGGAATTCACCCCTCCACTTT. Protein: CASSLWTGGAGNSPLHF.

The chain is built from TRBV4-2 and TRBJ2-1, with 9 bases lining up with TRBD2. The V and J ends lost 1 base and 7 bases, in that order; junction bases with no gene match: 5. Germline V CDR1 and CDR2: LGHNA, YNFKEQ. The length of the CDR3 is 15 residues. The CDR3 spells CASSQGAGGQNEQFF. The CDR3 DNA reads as TGTGCCAGCAGCCAAGGAGCGGGAGGCCAAAATGAGCAGTTCTTC.

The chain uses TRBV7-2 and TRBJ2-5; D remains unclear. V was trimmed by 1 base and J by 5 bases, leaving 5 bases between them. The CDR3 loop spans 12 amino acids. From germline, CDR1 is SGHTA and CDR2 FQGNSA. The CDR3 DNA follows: TGTGCCAGCAGCTTAGGTTGGGAGACCCAGTACTTC. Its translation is CASSLGWETQYF.

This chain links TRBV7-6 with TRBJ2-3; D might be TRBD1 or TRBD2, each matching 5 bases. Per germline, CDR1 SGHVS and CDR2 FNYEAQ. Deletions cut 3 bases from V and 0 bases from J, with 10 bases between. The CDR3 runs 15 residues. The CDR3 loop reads CASSFGDHSTDTQYF. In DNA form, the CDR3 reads TGTGCCAGCAGCTTCGGGGACCATAGCACAGATACGCAGTATTTT.

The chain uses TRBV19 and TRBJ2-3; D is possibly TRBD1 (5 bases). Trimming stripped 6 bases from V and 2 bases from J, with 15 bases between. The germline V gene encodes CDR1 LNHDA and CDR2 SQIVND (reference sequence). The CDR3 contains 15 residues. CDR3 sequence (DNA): TGTGCCAGTAGCCCAATGGGGCTAAACACAGATACGCAGTATTTT. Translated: CASSPMGLNTDTQYF.

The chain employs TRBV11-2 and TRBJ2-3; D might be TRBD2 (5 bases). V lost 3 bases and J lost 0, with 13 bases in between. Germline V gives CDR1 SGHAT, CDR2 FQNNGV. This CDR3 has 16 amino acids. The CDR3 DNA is TGTGCCAGCAGCTTCCGGGGAGCGGCTAGCACAGATACGCAGTATTTT. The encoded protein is CASSFRGAASTDTQYF.

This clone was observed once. Written as DNA, the CDR3 is TGTGCCACCAGCAGAGTGGCGGCAGGGTTGACCTACGAGCAGTACTTC. As protein: CATSRVAAGLTYEQYF. The chain employs TRBV15 and TRBJ2-7, with D possibly TRBD1 on 5 matching bases. With 1 base removed from V and 2 bases from J, the gap between germline ends came to 15 bases. Germline lookup yields CDR1 LNHNV and CDR2 YYDKDF (reference sequence). This CDR3 is 16 amino acids long.

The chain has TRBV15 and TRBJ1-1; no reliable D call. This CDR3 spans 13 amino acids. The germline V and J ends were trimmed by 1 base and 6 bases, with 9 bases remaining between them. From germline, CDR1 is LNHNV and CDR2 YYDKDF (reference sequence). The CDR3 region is CATSRVTASEAFF. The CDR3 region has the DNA TGTGCCACCAGCAGAGTGACCGCTTCTGAAGCTTTCTTT.

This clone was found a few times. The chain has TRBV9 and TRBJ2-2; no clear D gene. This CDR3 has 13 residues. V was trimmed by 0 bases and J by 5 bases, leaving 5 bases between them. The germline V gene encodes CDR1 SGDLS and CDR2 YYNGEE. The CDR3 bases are TGTGCCAGCAGCGTAGGGAGTACCGGGGAGCTGTTTTTT. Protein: CASSVGSTGELFF.

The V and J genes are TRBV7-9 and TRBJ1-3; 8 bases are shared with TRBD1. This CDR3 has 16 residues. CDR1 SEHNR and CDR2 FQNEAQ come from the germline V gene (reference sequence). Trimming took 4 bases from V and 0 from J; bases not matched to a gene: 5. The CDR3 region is CASSSTGAVSGNTIYF. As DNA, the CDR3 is TGTGCCAGCAGCTCGACAGGGGCCGTCTCTGGAAACACCATATATTTT.

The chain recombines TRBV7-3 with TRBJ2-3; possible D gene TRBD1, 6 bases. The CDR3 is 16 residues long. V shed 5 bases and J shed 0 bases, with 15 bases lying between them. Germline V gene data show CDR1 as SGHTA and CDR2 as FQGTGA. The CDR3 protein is CASSLGGHPSTDTQYF. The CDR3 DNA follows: TGTGCCAGCAGCCTAGGGGGACACCCTAGCACAGATACGCAGTATTTT. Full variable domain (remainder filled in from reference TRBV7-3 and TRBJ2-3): GAGVSQTPSNKVTEKGKYVELRCDPISGHTALYWYRQSLGQGPEFLIYFQGTGAADDSGLPNDRFFAVRPEGSVSTLKIQRTERGDSAVYLCASSLGGHPSTDTQYFGPGTRLTVL.

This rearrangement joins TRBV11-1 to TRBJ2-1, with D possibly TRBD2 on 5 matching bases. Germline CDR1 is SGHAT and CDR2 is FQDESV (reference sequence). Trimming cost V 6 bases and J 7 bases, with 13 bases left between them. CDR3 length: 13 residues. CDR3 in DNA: TGTGCCAGCAGAAGCCCTAGGGAGAATGAGCAGTTCTTC. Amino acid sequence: CASRSPRENEQFF.

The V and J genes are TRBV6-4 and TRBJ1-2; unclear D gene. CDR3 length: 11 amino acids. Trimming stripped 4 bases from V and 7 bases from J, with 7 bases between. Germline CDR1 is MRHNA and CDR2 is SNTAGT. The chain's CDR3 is CASSGGFGYTF. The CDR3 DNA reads TGTGCCAGCAGTGGCGGTTTTGGCTACACCTTC.

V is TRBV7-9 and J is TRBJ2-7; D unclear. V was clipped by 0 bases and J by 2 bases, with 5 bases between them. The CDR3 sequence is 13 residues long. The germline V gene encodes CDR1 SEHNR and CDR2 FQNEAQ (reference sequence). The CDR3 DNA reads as TGTGCCAGCAGCTTAGCGTTGCCCTACGAGCAGTACTTC. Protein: CASSLALPYEQYF.

The CDR3 is CASHGTSGQSSYEQYF. The CDR3 DNA reads as TGTGCCAGTCACGGGACTAGCGGGCAGAGCTCCTACGAGCAGTACTTC. The V and J genes are TRBV9 and TRBJ2-7; 12 bases are shared with TRBD2. The CDR3 length is 16 residues. V trimming: 8 bases; J trimming: 0 bases; junction bases outside the gene matches: 9. Per the germline V gene, CDR1 is SGDLS and CDR2 is YYNGEE.

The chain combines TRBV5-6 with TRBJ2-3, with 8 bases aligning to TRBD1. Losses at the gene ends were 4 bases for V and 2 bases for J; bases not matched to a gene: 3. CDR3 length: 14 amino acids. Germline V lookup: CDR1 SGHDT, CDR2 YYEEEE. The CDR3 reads CASSPDRATDTQYF. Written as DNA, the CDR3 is TGTGCCAGCAGCCCGGACAGGGCCACAGATACGCAGTATTTT.

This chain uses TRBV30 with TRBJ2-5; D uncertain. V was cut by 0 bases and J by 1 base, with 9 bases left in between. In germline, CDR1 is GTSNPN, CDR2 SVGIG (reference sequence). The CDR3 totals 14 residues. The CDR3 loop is CAWSVVGLQETQYF. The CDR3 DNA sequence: TGTGCCTGGAGTGTAGTCGGGCTCCAAGAGACCCAGTACTTC. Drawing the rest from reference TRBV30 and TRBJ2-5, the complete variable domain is SQTIHQWPATLVQPVGSPLSLECTVEGTSNPNLYWYRQAAGRGLQLLFYSVGIGQISSEVPQNLSASRPQDRQFILSSKKLLLSDSGFYLCAWSVVGLQETQYFGPGTRLLVL.

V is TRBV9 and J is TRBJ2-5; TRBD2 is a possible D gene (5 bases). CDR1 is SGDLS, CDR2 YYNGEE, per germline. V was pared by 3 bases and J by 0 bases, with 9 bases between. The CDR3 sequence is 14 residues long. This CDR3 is CASSGTQYQETQYF. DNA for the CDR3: TGTGCCAGCAGCGGGACTCAGTACCAAGAGACCCAGTACTTC.

The CDR3: CASASYSNQPQHF. The CDR3 bases are TGTGCCAGCGCAAGTTATAGCAATCAGCCCCAGCATTTT. V and J are TRBV2 and TRBJ1-5; D remains unclear. In germline, CDR1 is SNHLY, CDR2 FYNNEI. Trimming took 8 bases from V and 0 from J, leaving 8 bases between them. The CDR3 spans 13 residues.

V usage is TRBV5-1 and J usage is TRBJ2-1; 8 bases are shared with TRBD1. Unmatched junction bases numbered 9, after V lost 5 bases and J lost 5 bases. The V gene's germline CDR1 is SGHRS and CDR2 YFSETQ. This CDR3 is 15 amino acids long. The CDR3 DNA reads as TGCGCCAGCAGACAGACAGGGGCCCCCCACAATGAGCAGTTCTTC. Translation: CASRQTGAPHNEQFF.

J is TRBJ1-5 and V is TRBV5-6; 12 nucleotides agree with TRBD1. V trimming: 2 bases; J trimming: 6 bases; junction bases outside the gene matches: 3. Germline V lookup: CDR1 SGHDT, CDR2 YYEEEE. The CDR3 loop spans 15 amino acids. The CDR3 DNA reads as TGTGCCAGCAGCTTTGGGACAGGGGGCAGTCAGCCCCAGCATTTT. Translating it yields CASSFGTGGSQPQHF. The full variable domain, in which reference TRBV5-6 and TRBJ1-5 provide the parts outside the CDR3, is DAGVTQSPTHLIKTRGQQVTLRCSPKSGHDTVSWYQQALGQGPQFIFQYYEEEERQRGNFPDRFSGHQFPNYSSELNVNALLLGDSALYLCASSFGTGGSQPQHFGDGTRLSIL.

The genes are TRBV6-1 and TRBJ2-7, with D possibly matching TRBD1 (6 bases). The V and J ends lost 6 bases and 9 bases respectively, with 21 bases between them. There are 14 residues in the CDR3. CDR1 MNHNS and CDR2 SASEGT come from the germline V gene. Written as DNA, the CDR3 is TGTGCCAGCAGGGAGTGGGGGCAGGCTAACGTGCAGTACTTC. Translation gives CASREWGQANVQYF.

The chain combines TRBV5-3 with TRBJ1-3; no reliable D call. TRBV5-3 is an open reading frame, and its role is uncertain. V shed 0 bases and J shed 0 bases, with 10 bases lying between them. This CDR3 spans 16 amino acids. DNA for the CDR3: TGTGCCAGAAGCTTGGATCGGCAGAGCTCTGGAAACACCATATATTTT. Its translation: CARSLDRQSSGNTIYF.